The 3 T cell receptor beta chains given below trace back to one sample, sequenced in a study of cytomegalovirus exposure and HLA in healthy donors. Generated by immunoSEQ multiplex PCR, the TCRdb table keeps only in-frame clones and is missing some. The profile shows some 250,000 clones, less than 95% of them singletons. Material for sequencing was PBMCs. The source is a woman aged 25 to 39 in good health and CMV-seronegative.

V usage is TRBV30 and J usage is TRBJ2-5; possibly TRBD2 for D (6 bases). The CDR3 covers 15 residues. V gave up 0 bases and J gave up 4 bases, with 15 bases separating them. Looked up from germline, CDR1 is GTSNPN and CDR2 is SVGIG (reference sequence). The CDR3 here is CAWSVWREPLETQYF. Written as DNA, the CDR3 is TGTGCCTGGAGTGTGTGGCGGGAACCATTAGAGACCCAGTACTTC.

V is TRBV6-5 and J is TRBJ2-7; 8 bases are shared with TRBD2. Trimming took 6 bases from V and 2 from J; bases not matched to a gene: 6. CDR1 is MNHEY and CDR2 is SVGAGI in the germline V gene. The CDR3 is made up of 14 amino acids. The DNA of the CDR3 is TGTGCCAGCAGATCAAGCGGGAGCCCCTACGAGCAGTACTTC. Residues: CASRSSGSPYEQYF.

The chain employs TRBV29-1 and TRBJ2-7, with 8 nucleotides matching TRBD1. CDR1 and CDR2 from the germline V gene are SQVTM and ANQGSEA. Trimming removed 4 bases from V and 4 bases from J; junction bases left unmatched: 12. This CDR3 comprises 15 residues. The CDR3 DNA reads as TGCAGCGTTGCCCGGGACAGGAGACCTCCGTACGAGCAGTACTTC. Residues: CSVARDRRPPYEQYF.